Listed below are T cell receptor beta chains from one sample, sequenced in a study of beta chain features in type 1 diabetes. Profiling relied on immunoSEQ multiplex PCR, and the TCRdb table lists in-frame clones only, not all of them. The repertoire holds around 340,000 clones, around 9% seen once, with 0.95% to 1.1% in the top ten. The sample taken for sequencing was central memory CD4+ T cells from blood. The receptor set was obtained from a man under 40 with type 1 diabetes. The CDR3 runs from the conserved cysteine through the conserved F or W. The D gene is left open where the match is weak. The size of a clone is reported for some rows only, either as once, few or many, or as a class for expanded clones.

d_call: NA
clone_size: few
v_call: TRBV30
j_call: TRBJ1-2
cdr3_aa: CAWSSGLNYGYTF
cdr3_nt: TGTGCCTGGAGTTCAGGGCTTAACTATGGCTACACCTTC

d_call: NA
clone_size: NA
v_call: TRBV5-1
j_call: TRBJ2-2
cdr3_aa: CASSSEGYTGELFF
cdr3_nt: TGCGCCAGCAGCTCCGAGGGGTACACCGGGGAGCTGTTTTTT

d_call: NA
clone_size: NA
v_call: TRBV9
j_call: TRBJ2-2
cdr3_aa: CASSVARTGELFF
cdr3_nt: TGTGCCAGCAGCGTAGCACGGACCGGGGAGCTGTTTTTT

d_call: TRBD2
clone_size: few
v_call: TRBV19
j_call: TRBJ2-5
cdr3_aa: CASSQGASGQETQYF
cdr3_nt: TGTGCCAGTAGCCAAGGGGCTAGCGGGCAGGAGACCCAGTACTTC

d_call: NA
clone_size: NA
v_call: TRBV6-6
j_call: TRBJ2-7
cdr3_aa: CASSQTGSQQYF
cdr3_nt: TGTGCCAGCAGTCAAACCGGGAGCCAGCAGTACTTC

d_call: NA
clone_size: NA
v_call: TRBV30
j_call: TRBJ2-5
cdr3_aa: CAWSSQKETQYF
cdr3_nt: TGTGCCTGGTCCAGCCAGAAAGAGACCCAGTACTTC

d_call: NA
clone_size: NA
v_call: TRBV20-1
j_call: TRBJ2-3
cdr3_aa: CSGGSTDTQYF
cdr3_nt: TGCAGTGGTGGTAGCACAGATACGCAGTATTTT

d_call: NA
clone_size: few
v_call: TRBV7-2
j_call: TRBJ2-7
cdr3_aa: CASSLFNDEQYF
cdr3_nt: TGTGCCAGCAGCTTATTTAACGACGAGCAGTACTTC

d_call: NA
clone_size: few
v_call: TRBV10-3
j_call: TRBJ1-1
cdr3_aa: CAISERELTEAFF
cdr3_nt: TGTGCCATCAGTGAGAGGGAGCTCACTGAAGCTTTCTTT

d_call: TRBD2
clone_size: NA
v_call: TRBV9
j_call: TRBJ2-1
cdr3_aa: CASSVEGSGGNEQFF
cdr3_nt: TGTGCCAGCAGCGTAGAGGGTAGCGGGGGCAATGAGCAGTTCTTC

d_call: NA
clone_size: few
v_call: TRBV11-2
j_call: TRBJ1-1
cdr3_aa: CASSTDRNTEAFF
cdr3_nt: TGTGCCAGCAGCACGGACAGGAACACTGAAGCTTTCTTT

d_call: NA
clone_size: NA
v_call: TRBV5-5
j_call: TRBJ1-3
cdr3_aa: CASSLGSSSSGNTIYF
cdr3_nt: TGTGCCAGCAGCTTGGGATCCTCGAGCTCTGGAAACACCATATATTTT

d_call: TRBD2
clone_size: NA
v_call: TRBV4-1
j_call: TRBJ2-1
cdr3_aa: CASSQAAGLTTYNEQFF
cdr3_nt: TGCGCCAGCAGCCAAGCAGCGGGACTTACAACCTACAATGAGCAGTTCTTC

d_call: TRBD1
clone_size: NA
v_call: TRBV9
j_call: TRBJ1-2
cdr3_aa: CASSVAGTANYGYTF
cdr3_nt: TGTGCCAGCAGCGTTGCCGGGACAGCGAACTATGGCTACACCTTC

d_call: TRBD1
clone_size: few
v_call: TRBV30
j_call: TRBJ1-1
cdr3_aa: CAWRAQGAMNTEAFF
cdr3_nt: TGTGCCTGGAGGGCGCAGGGGGCTATGAACACTGAAGCTTTCTTT

d_call: NA
clone_size: few
v_call: TRBV6-5
j_call: TRBJ2-3
cdr3_aa: CASTGLGMTDTQYF
cdr3_nt: TGTGCCAGCACTGGGCTGGGGATGACAGATACGCAGTATTTT

d_call: NA
clone_size: NA
v_call: TRBV7-8
j_call: TRBJ1-1
cdr3_aa: CASSLVLGQGGNTEAFF
cdr3_nt: TGTGCCAGCAGCTTAGTACTAGGGCAGGGTGGGAACACTGAAGCTTTCTTT

d_call: NA
clone_size: NA
v_call: TRBV7-2
j_call: TRBJ1-1
cdr3_aa: CASSLGANTEAFF
cdr3_nt: TGTGCCAGCAGCTTGGGAGCGAACACTGAAGCTTTCTTT

d_call: NA
clone_size: few
v_call: TRBV9
j_call: TRBJ2-3
cdr3_aa: CASNFGGTSTDTQYF
cdr3_nt: TGTGCCAGCAATTTTGGGGGCACCTCCACAGATACGCAGTATTTT

d_call: NA
clone_size: many
v_call: TRBV9
j_call: TRBJ2-3
cdr3_aa: CASSGSQLRPSTDTQYF
cdr3_nt: TGTGCCAGCAGCGGGTCCCAATTGAGACCCAGCACAGATACGCAGTATTTT

d_call: NA
clone_size: many
v_call: TRBV7-8
j_call: TRBJ2-3
cdr3_aa: CASSLLFYGEGTDTQYF
cdr3_nt: TGTGCCAGCAGCTTATTGTTCTATGGGGAGGGCACAGATACGCAGTATTTT

d_call: TRBD2
clone_size: few
v_call: TRBV2
j_call: TRBJ2-5
cdr3_aa: CASRRRGVQETQYF
cdr3_nt: TGTGCCAGCAGGCGGCGGGGGGTCCAAGAGACCCAGTACTTC

d_call: NA
clone_size: few
v_call: TRBV20-1
j_call: TRBJ1-2
cdr3_aa: CSAPYGQGYTF
cdr3_nt: TGCAGTGCCCCCTATGGGCAGGGCTACACCTTC

d_call: NA
clone_size: NA
v_call: TRBV7-9
j_call: TRBJ2-3
cdr3_aa: CASSPRGPDTQYF
cdr3_nt: TGTGCCAGCAGCCCCAGGGGTCCAGATACGCAGTATTTT

d_call: NA
clone_size: few
v_call: TRBV6-5
j_call: TRBJ1-1
cdr3_aa: CASSSSGIEAFF
cdr3_nt: TGTGCCAGCAGTTCGTCTGGGATTGAAGCTTTCTTT

d_call: TRBD1
clone_size: few
v_call: TRBV7-2
j_call: TRBJ2-5
cdr3_aa: CASSFTGTGAETQYF
cdr3_nt: TGTGCCAGCAGTTTTACCGGGACAGGGGCGGAGACCCAGTACTTC

d_call: TRBD1
clone_size: few
v_call: TRBV29-1
j_call: TRBJ1-2
cdr3_aa: CSVADRKGYGYTF
cdr3_nt: TGCAGCGTTGCGGACAGGAAAGGCTATGGCTACACCTTC

d_call: TRBD1
clone_size: few
v_call: TRBV29-1
j_call: TRBJ2-1
cdr3_aa: CSVGRTGVNEQFF
cdr3_nt: TGCAGCGTTGGGAGGACAGGGGTCAATGAGCAGTTCTTC

d_call: NA
clone_size: NA
v_call: TRBV30
j_call: TRBJ1-3
cdr3_aa: CAWSPGGAGNTIYF
cdr3_nt: TGTGCCTGGAGTCCGGGGGGGGCTGGAAACACCATATATTTT

d_call: NA
clone_size: few
v_call: TRBV28
j_call: TRBJ2-6
cdr3_aa: CASSRGQSGANVLTF
cdr3_nt: TGTGCCAGCAGTAGAGGGCAGTCCGGGGCCAACGTCCTGACTTTC

d_call: NA
clone_size: NA
v_call: TRBV29-1
j_call: TRBJ2-7
cdr3_aa: CSVEANGGYEQYF
cdr3_nt: TGCAGCGTTGAAGCAAACGGTGGCTACGAGCAGTACTTC

d_call: TRBD2
clone_size: NA
v_call: TRBV9
j_call: TRBJ2-1
cdr3_aa: CASSYGGTSGGNEQFF
cdr3_nt: TGTGCCAGCAGCTACGGGGGCACTAGCGGGGGCAATGAGCAGTTCTTC

d_call: NA
clone_size: many
v_call: TRBV4-3
j_call: TRBJ2-3
cdr3_aa: CASSPRGTSADTQYF
cdr3_nt: TGCGCCAGCAGCCCAAGAGGAACGAGCGCAGATACGCAGTATTTT

d_call: TRBD1
clone_size: NA
v_call: TRBV9
j_call: TRBJ2-1
cdr3_aa: CASSVVGDSSYNEQFF
cdr3_nt: TGTGCCAGCAGCGTAGTTGGGGACAGTTCCTACAATGAGCAGTTCTTC

d_call: NA
clone_size: few
v_call: TRBV6-5
j_call: TRBJ2-7
cdr3_aa: CASSYSMPASYEQYF
cdr3_nt: TGTGCCAGCAGTTACTCGATGCCAGCGTCCTACGAGCAGTACTTC

d_call: NA
clone_size: few
v_call: TRBV4-3
j_call: TRBJ2-5
cdr3_aa: CASSSNGGGETQYF
cdr3_nt: TGCGCCAGCAGTTCAAATGGAGGGGGAGAGACCCAGTACTTC

d_call: TRBD2
clone_size: few
v_call: TRBV5-8
j_call: TRBJ2-2
cdr3_aa: CASPRERGMNTGELFF
cdr3_nt: TGTGCCAGCCCGCGGGAGCGGGGGATGAACACCGGGGAGCTGTTTTTT

d_call: NA
clone_size: NA
v_call: TRBV29-1
j_call: TRBJ1-4
cdr3_aa: CSVPGASTNEKLFF
cdr3_nt: TGCAGCGTTCCAGGGGCTTCAACTAATGAAAAACTGTTTTTT

d_call: NA
clone_size: NA
v_call: TRBV7-9
j_call: TRBJ1-6
cdr3_aa: CASSLLLGEINNSPLHF
cdr3_nt: TGTGCCAGCAGCTTACTCCTTGGGGAGATCAATAATTCACCCCTCCACTTT

d_call: NA
clone_size: NA
v_call: TRBV2
j_call: TRBJ2-5
cdr3_aa: CASSPLTPEYF
cdr3_nt: TGTGCCAGCAGTCCCCTAACCCCGGAGTACTTC

d_call: NA
clone_size: many
v_call: TRBV4-3
j_call: TRBJ2-1
cdr3_aa: CASSQDYRSMGYNEQFF
cdr3_nt: TGCGCCAGCAGCCAAGATTATCGGTCTATGGGGTACAATGAGCAGTTCTTC

d_call: NA
clone_size: few
v_call: TRBV19
j_call: TRBJ1-4
cdr3_aa: CASRDQEKLFF
cdr3_nt: TGTGCCAGTAGAGATCAGGAAAAACTGTTTTTT

d_call: TRBD2
clone_size: NA
v_call: TRBV6-4
j_call: TRBJ2-1
cdr3_aa: CASSDGQSGGNEQFF
cdr3_nt: TGTGCCAGCAGTGACGGTCAGAGCGGGGGTAATGAGCAGTTCTTC

d_call: NA
clone_size: few
v_call: TRBV7-9
j_call: TRBJ1-1
cdr3_aa: CASRMGGLGNTEAFF
cdr3_nt: TGTGCCAGCAGGATGGGGGGCCTGGGGAACACTGAAGCTTTCTTT

d_call: NA
clone_size: NA
v_call: TRBV16
j_call: TRBJ1-2
cdr3_aa: CASSQSVYGYTF
cdr3_nt: TGTGCCAGCAGCCAATCAGTCTATGGCTACACCTTC

d_call: NA
clone_size: few
v_call: TRBV7-2
j_call: TRBJ2-4
cdr3_aa: CASSLVTAKNIQYF
cdr3_nt: TGTGCCAGCAGCTTAGTGACAGCCAAAAACATTCAGTACTTC

d_call: TRBD2
clone_size: NA
v_call: TRBV28
j_call: TRBJ2-7
cdr3_aa: CASTSGGALNEQYF
cdr3_nt: TGTGCCAGCACCAGCGGGGGGGCCTTAAACGAGCAGTACTTC

d_call: TRBD1
clone_size: NA
v_call: TRBV7-9
j_call: TRBJ1-1
cdr3_aa: CASSRTPGQGRNTEAFF
cdr3_nt: TGTGCCAGCAGCCGGACCCCGGGACAGGGACGGAACACTGAAGCTTTCTTT

d_call: NA
clone_size: few
v_call: TRBV5-1
j_call: TRBJ2-2
cdr3_aa: CASSLGAAGSTGELFF
cdr3_nt: TGCGCCAGCAGCTTGGGAGCTGCGGGGAGCACCGGGGAGCTGTTTTTT

d_call: TRBD1
clone_size: few
v_call: TRBV28
j_call: TRBJ2-3
cdr3_aa: CASRDSRTDTQYF
cdr3_nt: TGTGCCAGCCGGGACAGCCGCACAGATACGCAGTATTTT

d_call: NA
clone_size: many
v_call: TRBV7-2
j_call: TRBJ2-3
cdr3_aa: CASSSRARPSTDTQYF
cdr3_nt: TGTGCCAGCAGCTCCAGAGCCCGACCCAGCACAGATACGCAGTATTTT

d_call: NA
clone_size: NA
v_call: TRBV7-2
j_call: TRBJ2-2
cdr3_aa: CASSLAGNLAGELFF
cdr3_nt: TGTGCCAGCAGCTTAGCAGGAAATTTAGCCGGGGAGCTGTTTTTT

d_call: NA
clone_size: NA
v_call: TRBV9
j_call: TRBJ1-4
cdr3_aa: CASSVEGDEKLFF
cdr3_nt: TGTGCCAGCAGCGTAGAGGGGGATGAAAAACTGTTTTTT

d_call: TRBD1
clone_size: many
v_call: TRBV5-6
j_call: TRBJ1-4
cdr3_aa: CASSVDRAREKLFF
cdr3_nt: TGTGCCAGCAGCGTGGACAGGGCTCGAGAAAAACTGTTTTTT

d_call: NA
clone_size: NA
v_call: TRBV27
j_call: TRBJ2-7
cdr3_aa: CASRFRVLSYEQYF
cdr3_nt: TGTGCCAGCCGGTTCAGGGTCCTCTCCTACGAGCAGTACTTC

d_call: NA
clone_size: NA
v_call: TRBV4-3
j_call: TRBJ2-1
cdr3_aa: CASSQDGRNEQFF
cdr3_nt: TGCGCCAGCAGCCAAGATGGAAGGAATGAGCAGTTCTTC

d_call: NA
clone_size: NA
v_call: TRBV20-1
j_call: TRBJ2-7
cdr3_aa: CSASGVDEQYF
cdr3_nt: TGCAGTGCTAGTGGGGTAGACGAGCAGTACTTC

d_call: NA
clone_size: many
v_call: TRBV28
j_call: TRBJ2-7
cdr3_aa: CASTSQILGYEQYF
cdr3_nt: TGTGCCAGCACCTCGCAGATTCTGGGCTACGAGCAGTACTTC

d_call: NA
clone_size: few
v_call: TRBV7-2
j_call: TRBJ1-2
cdr3_aa: CASSLGGQYGYTF
cdr3_nt: TGTGCCAGCAGCTTAGGTGGACAGTATGGCTACACCTTC

d_call: NA
clone_size: few
v_call: TRBV6-1
j_call: TRBJ2-5
cdr3_aa: CASNRGFGPTETQYF
cdr3_nt: TGTGCCAGCAATCGGGGATTCGGGCCTACAGAGACCCAGTACTTC